A selection of T cell receptor beta chains follows, all from one sample in a study of cytomegalovirus exposure and HLA in healthy donors. The data were produced by immunoSEQ multiplex PCR, yet TCRdb's version contains in-frame clones alone and is incomplete. The sample contains about 82,000 clones, approximately 79% of which appear only once. The sequenced sample was PBMCs. Receptor source: a human donor in good health. The CDR3 runs from the conserved cysteine through the conserved F or W. A D gene is named only where the DNA matches it firmly. Some rows mark clone size as missing; the rest say once, few, many or name a class of expanded clone.

V gene: TRBV7-2; J gene: TRBJ1-2; D gene: NA; clone size: NA; CDR3 protein: CASSLRGSPSGYTF; CDR3 DNA: TGTGCCAGCAGCTTAAGAGGCAGCCCCTCGGGCTACACCTTC
V gene: TRBV6-5; J gene: TRBJ2-1; D gene: NA; clone size: NA; CDR3 protein: CASRRINEQFF; CDR3 DNA: TGTGCCAGCAGGAGGATCAATGAGCAGTTCTTC
V gene: TRBV2; J gene: TRBJ2-7; D gene: NA; clone size: NA; CDR3 protein: CASTGLITYEQYF; CDR3 DNA: TGTGCCAGCACCGGACTCATAACGTACGAGCAGTACTTC
V gene: TRBV30; J gene: TRBJ1-2; D gene: TRBD1; clone size: NA; CDR3 protein: CAWSLTGDYGYTF; CDR3 DNA: TGTGCCTGGAGTTTGACAGGGGATTATGGCTACACCTTC
V gene: TRBV30; J gene: TRBJ2-2; D gene: TRBD1; clone size: NA; CDR3 protein: CAWRTGPGELFF; CDR3 DNA: TGTGCCTGGAGGACAGGGCCCGGGGAGCTGTTTTTT
V gene: TRBV27; J gene: TRBJ2-7; D gene: TRBD1; clone size: once; CDR3 protein: CASSLQGAPGEQYF; CDR3 DNA: TGTGCCAGCAGTTTACAGGGGGCGCCGGGGGAGCAGTACTTC
V gene: TRBV10-3; J gene: TRBJ1-3; D gene: TRBD1; clone size: once; CDR3 protein: CAISDQGQVFGNTIYF; CDR3 DNA: TGTGCCATCAGTGACCAGGGACAGGTCTTTGGAAACACCATATATTTT
V gene: TRBV5-1; J gene: TRBJ1-4; D gene: TRBD1; clone size: NA; CDR3 protein: CASSHRGNANEKLFF; CDR3 DNA: TGCGCCAGCAGCCACAGGGGAAATGCTAATGAAAAACTGTTTTTT
V gene: TRBV2; J gene: TRBJ1-1; D gene: TRBD1; clone size: NA; CDR3 protein: CASAVDRAGTGTTEAFF; CDR3 DNA: TGTGCCAGCGCGGTAGACAGGGCTGGGACAGGCACCACTGAAGCTTTCTTT
V gene: TRBV5-1; J gene: TRBJ2-7; D gene: NA; clone size: once; CDR3 protein: CASSSSSSNYEQYF; CDR3 DNA: TGCGCCAGCAGCTCCTCCTCGAGTAACTACGAGCAGTACTTC
V gene: TRBV9; J gene: TRBJ1-4; D gene: TRBD1; clone size: NA; CDR3 protein: CASSAPGTGFGKLFF; CDR3 DNA: TGTGCCAGCAGCGCTCCCGGGACAGGCTTTGGGAAACTGTTTTTT
V gene: TRBV6-6; J gene: TRBJ2-2; D gene: NA; clone size: NA; CDR3 protein: CASSYTNTGELFF; CDR3 DNA: TGTGCCAGCAGTTATACAAACACCGGGGAGCTGTTTTTT
V gene: TRBV7-9; J gene: TRBJ1-4; D gene: NA; clone size: once; CDR3 protein: CASSSNRAGSANEKLFF; CDR3 DNA: TGTGCCAGCAGCTCAAATCGCGCAGGGTCGGCTAATGAAAAACTGTTTTTT
V gene: TRBV6-5; J gene: TRBJ2-3; D gene: TRBD2; clone size: NA; CDR3 protein: CASSFGLAGATDTQYF; CDR3 DNA: TGTGCCAGCAGTTTCGGACTAGCGGGGGCCACCGATACGCAGTATTTT
V gene: TRBV2; J gene: TRBJ2-2; D gene: NA; clone size: NA; CDR3 protein: CASSYRITNTGELFF; CDR3 DNA: TGTGCCAGCTCATACAGAATTACGAACACCGGGGAGCTGTTTTTT
V gene: TRBV7-2; J gene: TRBJ2-5; D gene: TRBD2; clone size: NA; CDR3 protein: CASAPLAGGRGTQYF; CDR3 DNA: TGTGCCAGCGCCCCTCTGGCGGGGGGACGCGGGACCCAGTACTTC
V gene: TRBV6-5; J gene: TRBJ1-1; D gene: TRBD1; clone size: few; CDR3 protein: CASSYRRTGMNTEAFF; CDR3 DNA: TGTGCCAGCAGTTACCGCAGGACAGGAATGAACACTGAAGCTTTCTTT
V gene: TRBV6-5; J gene: TRBJ2-3; D gene: NA; clone size: NA; CDR3 protein: CASSRGRGTDTQYF; CDR3 DNA: TGTGCCAGCAGTCGCGGGCGGGGCACAGATACGCAGTATTTT
V gene: TRBV18; J gene: TRBJ2-1; D gene: TRBD2; clone size: NA; CDR3 protein: CASSLAGTFLNEQFF; CDR3 DNA: TGTGCCAGCTCTTTAGCGGGGACTTTTCTTAATGAGCAGTTCTTC
V gene: TRBV29-1; J gene: TRBJ2-3; D gene: NA; clone size: NA; CDR3 protein: CSVEGLRETDTQYF; CDR3 DNA: TGCAGCGTTGAAGGGTTAAGGGAGACAGATACGCAGTATTTT
V gene: TRBV15; J gene: TRBJ1-5; D gene: TRBD1; clone size: NA; CDR3 protein: CATSRDLDRPGGNQPQHF; CDR3 DNA: TGTGCCACCAGCAGAGATTTGGACAGGCCCGGGGGCAATCAGCCCCAGCATTTT
V gene: TRBV10-1; J gene: TRBJ2-3; D gene: NA; clone size: NA; CDR3 protein: CASSPSRDTQYF; CDR3 DNA: TGCGCCAGCAGTCCCTCGAGGGATACGCAGTATTTT
V gene: TRBV2; J gene: TRBJ1-6; D gene: NA; clone size: NA; CDR3 protein: CASSGGGLTYNSPLHF; CDR3 DNA: TGTGCCAGCAGTGGAGGGGGTCTCACCTATAATTCACCCCTCCACTTT
V gene: TRBV2; J gene: TRBJ1-3; D gene: TRBD1; clone size: NA; CDR3 protein: CASSEDRGSGNTIYF; CDR3 DNA: TGTGCCAGCAGTGAAGACAGGGGATCCGGAAACACCATATATTTT
V gene: TRBV5-6; J gene: TRBJ1-1; D gene: NA; clone size: NA; CDR3 protein: CASSWGDPRDTEAFF; CDR3 DNA: TGTGCCAGCAGCTGGGGGGACCCACGGGACACTGAAGCTTTCTTT
V gene: TRBV6-5; J gene: TRBJ2-5; D gene: NA; clone size: NA; CDR3 protein: CASSYSSWTKETQYF; CDR3 DNA: TGTGCCAGCAGTTACTCGTCCTGGACTAAAGAGACCCAGTACTTC
V gene: TRBV11-2; J gene: TRBJ1-2; D gene: TRBD1; clone size: NA; CDR3 protein: CASTPGGGGYTF; CDR3 DNA: TGTGCCAGCACCCCAGGGGGAGGTGGCTACACCTTC
V gene: TRBV4-2; J gene: TRBJ1-1; D gene: NA; clone size: once; CDR3 protein: CASSQGQLNTEAFF; CDR3 DNA: TGTGCCAGCAGCCAAGGACAGCTGAACACTGAAGCTTTCTTT
V gene: TRBV14; J gene: TRBJ2-3; D gene: NA; clone size: NA; CDR3 protein: CASSQDLLDTQYF; CDR3 DNA: TGTGCCAGCAGCCAAGATCTATTGGATACGCAGTATTTT
V gene: TRBV7-9; J gene: TRBJ1-4; D gene: TRBD1; clone size: once; CDR3 protein: CASSPRQGASEKLFF; CDR3 DNA: TGTGCCAGCAGCCCAAGACAGGGGGCGAGTGAAAAACTGTTTTTT
V gene: TRBV7-8; J gene: TRBJ2-1; D gene: NA; clone size: NA; CDR3 protein: CASSLYSGKQFF; CDR3 DNA: TGTGCCAGCAGCTTATATAGCGGTAAGCAGTTCTTC
V gene: TRBV4-2; J gene: TRBJ2-3; D gene: TRBD1; clone size: few; CDR3 protein: CASTGGGTDTQYF; CDR3 DNA: TGTGCCAGCACAGGGGGTGGCACAGATACGCAGTATTTT
V gene: TRBV4-2; J gene: TRBJ2-5; D gene: TRBD2; clone size: NA; CDR3 protein: CASSQDRSGGAETQYF; CDR3 DNA: TGTGCCAGCAGCCAAGATCGATCCGGGGGGGCGGAGACCCAGTACTTC
V gene: TRBV10-1; J gene: TRBJ2-7; D gene: NA; clone size: NA; CDR3 protein: CASSEFASSLVGSGEQYF; CDR3 DNA: TGCGCCAGCAGTGAGTTTGCTAGCTCCCTGGTGGGTTCTGGCGAGCAGTACTTC
V gene: TRBV6-5; J gene: TRBJ2-1; D gene: NA; clone size: NA; CDR3 protein: CASSVRDNYNEQFF; CDR3 DNA: TGTGCCAGCAGTGTCCGGGACAACTACAATGAGCAGTTCTTC
V gene: TRBV2; J gene: TRBJ2-3; D gene: NA; clone size: NA; CDR3 protein: CASTRTPGGLIDTQYF; CDR3 DNA: TGTGCCAGCACCCGAACCCCGGGGGGCTTAATCGATACGCAGTATTTT
V gene: TRBV6-5; J gene: TRBJ1-2; D gene: TRBD1; clone size: NA; CDR3 protein: CASSYSLGTGSQGYTF; CDR3 DNA: TGTGCCAGCAGTTACTCGCTTGGGACAGGGTCGCAGGGCTACACCTTC
V gene: TRBV4-3; J gene: TRBJ2-2; D gene: TRBD2; clone size: NA; CDR3 protein: CASSQGAGGAGELFF; CDR3 DNA: TGCGCCAGCAGCCAAGGTGCTGGGGGGGCCGGGGAGCTGTTTTTT
V gene: TRBV30; J gene: TRBJ1-2; D gene: NA; clone size: NA; CDR3 protein: CAWSLSLSDGYTF; CDR3 DNA: TGTGCCTGGAGTTTGTCCCTCTCGGATGGCTACACCTTC
V gene: TRBV6-5; J gene: TRBJ1-2; D gene: NA; clone size: NA; CDR3 protein: CASRSTDRYLLRYTF; CDR3 DNA: TGTGCCAGCAGATCAACCGACAGGTACCTTCTTCGCTACACCTTC
V gene: TRBV27; J gene: TRBJ1-4; D gene: NA; clone size: once; CDR3 protein: CASSRGTRTLNEKLFF; CDR3 DNA: TGTGCCAGCAGTCGGGGGACCCGGACTCTGAATGAAAAACTGTTTTTT
V gene: TRBV10-3; J gene: TRBJ1-1; D gene: NA; clone size: NA; CDR3 protein: CAISPGKKTEAFF; CDR3 DNA: TGTGCCATCAGTCCGGGAAAGAAGACTGAAGCTTTCTTT
V gene: TRBV4-3; J gene: TRBJ1-1; D gene: NA; clone size: NA; CDR3 protein: CASSQAGAGLYEAFF; CDR3 DNA: TGCGCCAGCAGCCAAGCTGGGGCGGGGCTATATGAAGCTTTCTTT
V gene: TRBV10-2; J gene: TRBJ2-1; D gene: NA; clone size: NA; CDR3 protein: CASLLEPDEQFF; CDR3 DNA: TGCGCCAGCCTTTTAGAACCCGATGAGCAGTTCTTC
V gene: TRBV5-1; J gene: TRBJ2-7; D gene: NA; clone size: NA; CDR3 protein: CASSLRGSYEQYF; CDR3 DNA: TGCGCCAGCAGCTTGCGGGGTTCGTACGAGCAGTACTTC
V gene: TRBV4-1; J gene: TRBJ2-1; D gene: TRBD1; clone size: NA; CDR3 protein: CASSQDVGTGGHEQFF; CDR3 DNA: TGCGCCAGCAGCCAAGATGTTGGGACAGGGGGCCATGAGCAGTTCTTC
V gene: TRBV7-9; J gene: TRBJ2-7; D gene: NA; clone size: NA; CDR3 protein: CSSSLSRYEQYF; CDR3 DNA: TGTTCCAGCAGCTTAAGCCGGTACGAGCAGTACTTC
V gene: TRBV27; J gene: TRBJ2-2; D gene: NA; clone size: NA; CDR3 protein: CASSFRGPFYTGELFF; CDR3 DNA: TGTGCCAGCAGTTTCAGGGGACCATTTTACACCGGGGAGCTGTTTTTT
V gene: TRBV19; J gene: TRBJ1-3; D gene: NA; clone size: NA; CDR3 protein: CASSPRPRWEDSGNTIYF; CDR3 DNA: TGTGCCAGTAGTCCTAGACCTCGGTGGGAGGACTCTGGAAACACCATATATTTT
V gene: TRBV5-1; J gene: TRBJ1-4; D gene: NA; clone size: NA; CDR3 protein: CASSLDYEGENEKLFF; CDR3 DNA: TGCGCCAGCAGCTTGGATTATGAGGGGGAAAATGAAAAACTGTTTTTT
V gene: TRBV10-3; J gene: TRBJ1-2; D gene: NA; clone size: NA; CDR3 protein: CAISDDRRANYGYTF; CDR3 DNA: TGTGCCATCAGTGACGACAGACGCGCTAACTATGGCTACACCTTC
V gene: TRBV5-6; J gene: TRBJ1-2; D gene: NA; clone size: few; CDR3 protein: CASSLAPQFRGYGYTF; CDR3 DNA: TGTGCCAGCAGCTTGGCCCCCCAGTTCAGGGGCTATGGCTACACCTTC
V gene: TRBV2; J gene: TRBJ2-7; D gene: NA; clone size: NA; CDR3 protein: CASSSGTTYF; CDR3 DNA: TGTGCCAGCAGCTCCGGGACAACGTACTTC
V gene: TRBV4-2; J gene: TRBJ2-7; D gene: NA; clone size: NA; CDR3 protein: CASSQGVQGGYEQYF; CDR3 DNA: TGTGCCAGCAGCCAAGGAGTTCAGGGAGGATACGAGCAGTACTTC
V gene: TRBV29-1; J gene: TRBJ1-4; D gene: NA; clone size: NA; CDR3 protein: CSALAAATNEKLFF; CDR3 DNA: TGCAGCGCTCTGGCGGCGGCAACTAATGAAAAACTGTTTTTT